The clone carrying this T cell receptor beta chain is a singleton in its sample. TCRdb's copy holds only in-frame clones and misses some; the assay was immunoSEQ multiplex PCR. Of tens of thousands of clones detected, 80% to 90% appear once; the ten largest clones hold around 28%. The entry originates in a study of blood T cell repertoires in COVID-19. The TCR comes from a woman of 80 years or more with COVID-19, enrolled during active disease. Sequencing was performed on peripheral blood.

The CDR3 nucleotides read TGTGCCAGCTCACCACAGTTACCCGTGGCAGGAAACACCATATATTTT. Translating gives CASSPQLPVAGNTIYF. V and J are TRBV18 and TRBJ1-3; D call uncertain. Trimming removed 1 base at V and 4 bases at J, with 14 bases between. This CDR3 is 16 amino acids long. From germline, CDR1 is KGHSH and CDR2 LQKENI.